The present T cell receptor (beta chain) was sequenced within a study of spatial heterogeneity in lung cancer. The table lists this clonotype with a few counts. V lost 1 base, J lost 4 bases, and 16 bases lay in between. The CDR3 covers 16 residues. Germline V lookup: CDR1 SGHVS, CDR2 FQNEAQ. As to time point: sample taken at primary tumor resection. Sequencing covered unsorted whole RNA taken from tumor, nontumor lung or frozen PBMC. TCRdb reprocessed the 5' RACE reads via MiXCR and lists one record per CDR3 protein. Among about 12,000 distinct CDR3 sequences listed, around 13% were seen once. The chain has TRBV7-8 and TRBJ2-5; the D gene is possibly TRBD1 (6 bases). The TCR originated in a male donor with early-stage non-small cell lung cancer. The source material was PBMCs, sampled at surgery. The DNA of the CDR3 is TGTGCCAGCAGCTTAGAGCGGCAGGGGATTGGAGAGACCCAGTACTTC. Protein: CASSLERQGIGETQYF.